Below, 32 T cell receptor beta chains from the same sample are listed, as sequenced in a study of cytomegalovirus exposure and HLA in healthy donors. The PCR had 60 Vbeta and 13 Jbeta primers. Generated by immunoSEQ multiplex PCR, the TCRdb table keeps only in-frame clones and is missing some. The sample lists approximately 210,000 clones; over 60% were seen once. Sequences were obtained from PBMCs. The receptors originated from a male donor in good health and CMV-seronegative.

This chain links TRBV27 with TRBJ2-1; tentatively, D is TRBD2 (6 bases). The CDR3 extends over 16 amino acids. Trimming cost V 4 bases and J 2 bases, with 15 bases left between them. From germline, CDR1 is MNHEY and CDR2 SMNVEV (reference sequence). The CDR3 nucleotides read TGTGCCAGCAGTTCCGCGACTAGAATTGCCTACAATGAGCAGTTCTTC. It specifies CASSSATRIAYNEQFF.

This rearrangement joins TRBV6-1 to TRBJ1-1; 7 bases map to TRBD1. The germline gives CDR1 MNHNS, CDR2 SASEGT. J gave up 0 bases and V 4 bases, and 14 bases lay outside the gene matches. The CDR3 contains 18 residues. The CDR3 loop reads CASSGGDRVEEMNTEAFF. The CDR3 DNA sequence: TGTGCCAGCAGTGGGGGAGACAGGGTGGAAGAAATGAACACTGAAGCTTTCTTT.

The V call is TRBV27, the J call TRBJ2-7, with TRBD1 matching 7 bases. This CDR3 spans 13 amino acids. Germline CDR1 and CDR2: MNHEY and SMNVEV (reference sequence). V dropped 5 bases and J dropped 0; count of bases not matched to a gene: 1. CDR3 in DNA: TGTGCCAGCAGTGGGGACAGCTCCTACGAGCAGTACTTC. Translation gives CASSGDSSYEQYF.

The chain joins TRBV5-1 to TRBJ2-3; tentative D call: TRBD2 (5 bases). Germline CDR1 reads SGHRS; CDR2 reads YFSETQ. CDR3 length equals 13 residues. The V and J ends lost 7 bases and 6 bases respectively, with 15 bases between them. CDR3 nucleotides: TGCGCCAGCGGCCTGGAACGCGGGGATACGCAGTATTTT. It codes for CASGLERGDTQYF.

The genes are TRBV7-3 and TRBJ2-1, with TRBD2 matching over 7 bases. Germline trimming cut 4 bases from V and 7 bases from J; bases unmatched to any gene: 4. The CDR3 is made up of 13 amino acids. Germline V gives CDR1 SGHTA, CDR2 FQGTGA. In DNA form, the CDR3 reads TGTGCCAGCAGCTGGGACGGGGGGAATGAGCAGTTCTTC. Protein sequence: CASSWDGGNEQFF.

The chain joins TRBV18 to TRBJ2-2, with D perhaps TRBD1 (6 bases). Trimming took off 4 bases at V and 6 bases at J, with 15 bases between the two ends. This CDR3 contains 15 residues. Germline values: CDR1 KGHSH, CDR2 LQKENI. DNA of the CDR3: TGTGCCAGCTCACGGCCCTTTGGGGGCGCCGGGGAGCTGTTTTTT. Translating it yields CASSRPFGGAGELFF. Drawing the rest from reference TRBV18 and TRBJ2-2, the complete variable domain is NAGVMQNPRHLVRRRGQEARLRCSPMKGHSHVYWYRQLPEEGLKFMVYLQKENIIDESGMPKERFSAEFPKEGPSILRIQQVVRGDSAAYFCASSRPFGGAGELFFGEGSRLTVL.

The V call is TRBV5-1, the J call TRBJ1-2; 7 nucleotides agree with TRBD1. The CDR3 consists of 15 residues. Germline V CDR1 and CDR2: SGHRS, YFSETQ. The J segment lost 8 bases and the V segment lost 1 base, leaving 11 bases of the junction unmatched. The CDR3 region has the DNA TGCGCCAGCAGCTTGCACGAGACAGGGCGCGAAGGCTACACCTTC. Translating gives CASSLHETGREGYTF.

The chain couples TRBV6-5 to TRBJ2-5; the match to TRBD2 covers 10 bases. The last part of the DNA fits TRBJ2-7 better; the J call may be wrong. The germline CDR1 and CDR2 sequences are MNHEY and SVGAGI. This CDR3 spans 13 amino acids. The CDR3 bases are TGTGCCAGCACCATAGCGGGAGGCTACGAGCAGTACTTC. It specifies CASTIAGGYEQYF.

J is TRBJ2-7 and V is TRBV7-9, with 8 bases identical to TRBD2. Trimming removed 5 bases from V and 6 bases from J; junction bases left unmatched: 12. Germline CDR1 SEHNR, CDR2 FQNEAQ (reference sequence). The CDR3 is 15 residues long. In DNA, the CDR3 is TGTGCCAGCAGCCGGGGGGGGGTAGCGAGCGTCGAGCAGTACTTC. It encodes CASSRGGVASVEQYF.

The chain has TRBV6-1 and TRBJ2-7; D is unresolved. Germline CDR1 and CDR2: MNHNS and SASEGT. This CDR3 has 14 residues. V was cut by 2 bases and J by 3 bases, with 11 bases left in between. The CDR3 region has the DNA TGTGCCAGCAGTGAACGAGGTTGGGTCTACGAGCAGTACTTC. This translates into CASSERGWVYEQYF.

This sequence joins TRBV18 and TRBJ1-2; D is uncertain. Deletions cut 4 bases from V and 0 bases from J, with 12 bases between. The CDR3 spans 15 residues. Germline values: CDR1 KGHSH, CDR2 LQKENI. In DNA form, the CDR3 reads TGTGCCAGCTCACTTGTGGAGCTAGCTAACTATGGCTACACCTTC. Its protein is CASSLVELANYGYTF.

The CDR3 sequence: CASSEYLPRGGRDTQYF. CDR3 coding DNA: TGTGCCAGCAGTGAATACCTCCCGCGGGGGGGCAGAGATACGCAGTATTTT. The rearrangement joins TRBV25-1 to TRBJ2-3; TRBD2 matches 9 bases. V gave up 0 bases and J gave up 5 bases; unmatched junction bases: 9. This CDR3 is 17 amino acids long. Germline CDR1 MGHDK, CDR2 SYGVNS.

This rearrangement joins TRBV5-4 to TRBJ2-3; 7 bases fit TRBD1. The germline V gene has CDR1 SGHNT and CDR2 YYREEE (reference sequence). V dropped 2 bases and J dropped 2; count of bases not matched to a gene: 8. The CDR3 loop spans 16 amino acids. In DNA, the CDR3 is TGTGCCAGCAGCTTCGGGGACAGAAGGTCCACAGATACGCAGTATTTT. This encodes CASSFGDRRSTDTQYF.

The chain employs TRBV6-1 and TRBJ1-4, with a weak D call TRBD1 (5 bases). This CDR3 comprises 19 residues. Germline V gene lookup returns CDR1 MNHNS and CDR2 SASEGT. The germline V and J ends were trimmed by 1 base and 4 bases, with 22 bases remaining between them. CDR3 protein: CASSEDSALPGGFNEKLFF. The CDR3 nucleotides read TGTGCCAGCAGTGAAGATTCGGCCCTCCCGGGGGGGTTTAATGAAAAACTGTTTTTT.

V and J are TRBV5-6 and TRBJ2-3, with TRBD1 matching 10 bases. There are 16 residues in the CDR3. J was trimmed by 4 bases and V by 2 bases; bases with no gene match: 7. Germline CDR1 SGHDT, CDR2 YYEEEE. CDR3 nucleotide sequence: TGTGCCAGCAGCTTAGGGACAGGGGACGTGTCAGATACGCAGTATTTT. Its protein product is CASSLGTGDVSDTQYF.

The rearrangement links TRBV9 to TRBJ2-7, with TRBD2 identical over 10 bases. Germline trimming cut 4 bases from V and 4 bases from J; bases unmatched to any gene: 11. Germline lookup yields CDR1 SGDLS and CDR2 YYNGEE. This CDR3 is built from 16 residues. DNA for the CDR3: TGTGCCAGCAGCAAAGCGGGAGGGGTGGTTCCGTACGAGCAGTACTTC. This translates into CASSKAGGVVPYEQYF.

The V and J genes are TRBV5-6 and TRBJ1-4; perhaps TRBD1 as D (6 bases). V was cut by 0 bases and J by 7 bases, with 22 bases left in between. This CDR3 has 18 residues. Germline V CDR1 and CDR2: SGHDT, YYEEEE. CDR3 amino acids: CASSLATGDKRFSEKLFF. DNA of the CDR3: TGTGCCAGCAGCTTGGCCACCGGGGACAAAAGGTTTTCTGAAAAACTGTTTTTT. The full variable domain, rest sourced from reference TRBV5-6 and TRBJ1-4, is DAGVTQSPTHLIKTRGQQVTLRCSPKSGHDTVSWYQQALGQGPQFIFQYYEEEERQRGNFPDRFSGHQFPNYSSELNVNALLLGDSALYLCASSLATGDKRFSEKLFFGSGTQLSVL.

This chain uses TRBV27 with TRBJ1-5; D remains unclear. V lost 8 bases and J 4 bases, leaving 15 bases between the germline ends. Looked up from germline, CDR1 is MNHEY and CDR2 is SMNVEV (reference sequence). This CDR3 region has 14 residues. This CDR3 is CASGNGRRNQPQHF. The CDR3 region has the DNA TGTGCCAGCGGCAACGGACGGAGGAATCAGCCCCAGCATTTT.

This chain links TRBV5-6 with TRBJ1-3, with 7 positions matching TRBD1. V was clipped by 4 bases and J by 2 bases; unmatched bases: 6. The CDR3 extends over 15 amino acids. Germline assignment: CDR1 SGHDT and CDR2 YYEEEE. This CDR3 is CASSNLGTAGNTIYF. In DNA, the CDR3 is TGTGCCAGCAGCAACTTAGGGACAGCTGGAAACACCATATATTTT.

V is TRBV11-2 and J is TRBJ1-5; TRBD1 matches at 7 bases. The germline V gene encodes CDR1 SGHAT and CDR2 FQNNGV. V trimming: 1 base; J trimming: 5 bases; junction bases outside the gene matches: 14. The CDR3 is made up of 18 amino acids. DNA of the CDR3: TGTGCCAGCAGCTTAGGGAGGGGGCGCAGGGGTATCGATCAGCCCCAGCATTTT. Translated, it gives CASSLGRGRRGIDQPQHF.

The chain carries TRBV5-1 and TRBJ2-1; 8 nucleotides align to TRBD2. In germline, CDR1 is SGHRS, CDR2 YFSETQ. The V and J ends lost 0 bases and 5 bases, in that order; junction bases with no gene match: 4. The CDR3 is 15 residues long. In DNA, the CDR3 is TGCGCCAGCAGCTTGGTGTCGGGGGGGCACAATGAGCAGTTCTTC. Residues: CASSLVSGGHNEQFF.

The genes are TRBV28 and TRBJ1-3; no clear D. The CDR3 runs to 11 residues. The V gene's germline CDR1 is MDHEN and CDR2 SYDVKM. The V gene lost 6 bases and the J gene lost 7 bases, with 7 bases spanning the gap. CDR3 nucleotide sequence: TGTGCCAGCAGAGAAGAGAACACCATATATTTT. This sequence encodes CASREENTIYF. The full variable domain, in which reference TRBV28 and TRBJ1-3 provide the parts outside the CDR3, is DVKVTQSSRYLVKRTGEKVFLECVQDMDHENMFWYRQDPGLGLRLIYFSYDVKMKEKGDIPEGYSVSREKKERFSLILESASTNQTSMYLCASREENTIYFGEGSWLTVV.

The chain combines TRBV10-3 with TRBJ1-2; TRBD1 agrees at 10 bases. The CDR3 runs 15 residues. The germline gives CDR1 ENHRY, CDR2 SYGVKD. The V gene end was trimmed by 2 bases and the J gene end by 2 bases; junction bases not matched to a gene: 2. The CDR3, as DNA: TGTGCCATCAGTGAGGGGGGACAGGGGAACTATGGCTACACCTTC. This codes for CAISEGGQGNYGYTF.

The chain couples TRBV7-8 to TRBJ2-7, with D unresolved. The CDR3 spans 13 residues. V was clipped by 3 bases and J by 2 bases, with 8 bases between them. CDR1 is SGHVS, CDR2 FQNEAQ, per germline. CDR3 sequence (DNA): TGTGCCAGCAGCTTGGGCTATACCTACGAGCAGTACTTC. Translated: CASSLGYTYEQYF.

The rearrangement uses TRBV13 and TRBJ2-2; 13 nucleotides match TRBD2. V gave up 4 bases and J gave up 7 bases; unmatched junction bases: 3. CDR1 is PRHDT, CDR2 FYEKMQ, per germline (reference sequence). The length of the CDR3 is 15 residues. CDR3 protein: CASSWGTSGNGELFF. CDR3 nucleotides: TGTGCCAGCAGCTGGGGGACTAGCGGGAACGGGGAGCTGTTTTTT.

In this sample, this clone turned up a few times. This sequence joins TRBV27 and TRBJ2-1, with TRBD1 as a possible D gene (6 bases). The germline V and J ends were trimmed by 5 bases and 5 bases, with 10 bases remaining between them. The CDR3 spans 13 residues. Looked up from germline, CDR1 is MNHEY and CDR2 is SMNVEV (reference sequence). The CDR3 loop is CASSRGHNNEQFF. For the CDR3, the DNA is TGTGCCAGCAGTCGGGGACACAACAATGAGCAGTTCTTC.

The chain employs TRBV11-2 and TRBJ2-1; 10 nucleotides agree with TRBD2. The J segment lost 9 bases and the V segment lost 0 bases, leaving 8 bases of the junction unmatched. The CDR3 consists of 16 residues. Per the germline V gene, CDR1 is SGHAT and CDR2 is FQNNGV. The CDR3 here is CASSLESASGRSEQFF. CDR3 nucleotides: TGTGCCAGCAGCTTAGAGTCGGCTAGCGGGAGATCTGAGCAGTTCTTC.

The gene calls are TRBV18 and TRBJ2-5; D possibly corresponds to TRBD1 (5 bases). Germline assignment: CDR1 KGHSH and CDR2 LQKENI. V was shortened by 4 bases and J by 5 bases, with 8 bases between the two germline ends. CDR3 length equals 12 residues. The CDR3 coding sequence is TGTGCCAGCTCACGGACAAGGGAGACCCAGTACTTC. Protein product: CASSRTRETQYF.

The chain joins TRBV28 to TRBJ2-7, with D perhaps matching TRBD2 (5 bases). The CDR3 loop spans 13 amino acids. Germline V lookup: CDR1 MDHEN, CDR2 SYDVKM. V lost 1 base, J lost 4 bases, and 8 bases lay in between. The chain's CDR3 is CASSLSGGYEQYF. The CDR3 DNA is TGTGCCAGCAGTTTATCAGGAGGTTACGAGCAGTACTTC.

The chain couples TRBV5-1 to TRBJ2-2; maybe TRBD1 (6 bases). The CDR3 contains 14 residues. Germline V gene data show CDR1 as SGHRS and CDR2 as YFSETQ. Trimming cost V 4 bases and J 1 base, with 8 bases left between them. CDR3 sequence (DNA): TGCGCCAGCAGCCTGACAGGGAACACCGGGGAGCTGTTTTTT. It is translated as CASSLTGNTGELFF. The full variable domain, completed using reference TRBV5-1 and TRBJ2-2, is KAGVTQTPRYLIKTRGQQVTLSCSPISGHRSVSWYQQTPGQGLQFLFEYFSETQRNKGNFPGRFSGRQFSNSRSEMNVSTLELGDSALYLCASSLTGNTGELFFGEGSRLTVL.

The chain couples TRBV29-1 to TRBJ1-4, with 9 nucleotides matching TRBD1. V was pared by 6 bases and J by 4 bases, with 9 bases of the junction left unmatched. The CDR3 totals 15 residues. The germline gives CDR1 SQVTM, CDR2 ANQGSEA. CDR3 protein: CSVAGTGTDNEKLFF. In DNA, the CDR3 is TGCAGCGTCGCCGGGACAGGGACCGATAATGAAAAACTGTTTTTT.

This clone was found a few times. The chain has TRBV4-3 and TRBJ1-2, with 8 positions matching TRBD1. CDR1 is LGHNA, CDR2 YSLEER, per germline. The length of the CDR3 is 14 residues. V was clipped by 1 base and J by 6 bases; unmatched bases: 4. The CDR3 region has the DNA TGCGCCAGCAGCCAAGGGACAGGGAACGATGGCTACACCTTC. This gives the protein CASSQGTGNDGYTF.